Sequencing of this T cell receptor beta chain was carried out in a study of CD8 T cells in ankylosing spondylitis. Study results and limitations: The study looked at matched synovial fluid samples from ankylosing spondylitis patients. Disease-linked clones were reported to be significantly enriched there. Characteristic of ankylosing spondylitis blood, it appeared, was a TCR beta motif comprising about 8 highly homologous variants.

The authors made TCR beta libraries by quantitative 5'-RACE with molecular barcodes. TCRdb reanalysed the 5' RACE reads using MiXCR and keeps one entry per CDR3 protein. The sample includes a few hundred thousand distinct CDR3 sequences, about 15% of them seen just once. Germline V CDR1 and CDR2: SNHLY, FYNNEI. V was shortened by 5 bases and J by 5 bases, with 13 bases between the two germline ends. CDR3 length: 14 residues. This clonotype was picked up a small number of times. Its cognate antigen is unknown. This receptor was taken from a male donor with ankylosing spondylitis. The sample taken for sequencing was blood, either unsorted or a sorted T cell fraction (not recorded which). V and J are TRBV2 and TRBJ2-1; D gene uncertain. CDR3 DNA sequence: TGTGCCAGCAGTCGCTTTGTGCGAGACAATGAGCAGTTCTTC. Protein: CASSRFVRDNEQFF.